The next 7 T cell receptor beta chains were all read from a single sample in a study of PD-1 blockade in classical Hodgkin lymphoma. No patient escaped relapse after autologous stem cell transplantation, and brentuximab vedotin exposure varied. Measured with immunoSEQ multiplex PCR; TCRdb has only the in-frame clones, and not every one. In the table there are around 65,000 clones, 85% to 90% of which are singletons. This material consisted of peripheral blood mononuclear cells (PBMCs), taken at baseline. These receptors came from a human donor with classical Hodgkin lymphoma.

This chain connects TRBV19 to TRBJ1-2; D perhaps matches TRBD1 (6 bases). This CDR3 is built from 14 residues. V was clipped by 3 bases and J by 2 bases, with 10 bases between them. Germline V gives CDR1 LNHDA, CDR2 SQIVND (reference sequence). CDR3 sequence reads: CASSIRGTNYGYTF. The CDR3, as DNA: TGTGCCAGTAGTATTAGAGGGACAAACTATGGCTACACCTTC.

The rearrangement joins TRBV2 to TRBJ2-5; 9 bases agree with TRBD2. The CDR3 is 15 residues long. After removal of 6 bases from V and 5 bases from J, the junction contained 10 bases not matched to a gene. Germline V lookup: CDR1 SNHLY, CDR2 FYNNEI. The CDR3 spells CASSSGTSSQETQYF. CDR3 DNA sequence: TGTGCCAGCAGCTCCGGGACTAGCTCCCAGGAGACCCAGTACTTC.

The chain has TRBV13 and TRBJ2-3; D gene uncertain. With 4 bases removed from V and 8 bases from J, the gap between germline ends came to 7 bases. Germline CDR1 reads PRHDT; CDR2 reads FYEKMQ (reference sequence). The CDR3 totals 11 residues. CDR3 sequence: CASSSQSTQYF. DNA for the CDR3: TGTGCCAGCAGCTCGCAGAGTACGCAGTATTTT. The whole variable domain, filled in from reference TRBV13 and TRBJ2-3, reads AAGVIQSPRHLIKEKRETATLKCYPIPRHDTVYWYQQGPGQDPQFLISFYEKMQSDKGSIPDRFSAQQFSDYHSELNMSSLELGDSALYFCASSSQSTQYFGPGTRLTVL.

V gene TRBV9 combines with J gene TRBJ1-3; D gene uncertain. This CDR3 region has 13 residues. V lost 2 bases, J lost 2 bases, and 5 bases lay in between. The germline V gene encodes CDR1 SGDLS and CDR2 YYNGEE. CDR3 nucleotide sequence: TGTGCCAGCAGCGTGGATGCTGGAAACACCATATATTTT. Translation gives CASSVDAGNTIYF.

The chain is built from TRBV7-6 and TRBJ1-4; D remains unclear. From germline, CDR1 is SGHVS and CDR2 FNYEAQ. With 8 bases removed from V and 0 bases from J, the gap between germline ends came to 7 bases. The CDR3 length is 13 residues. The CDR3 loop reads CASGSATNEKLFF. CDR3 nucleotides: TGTGCCAGCGGGTCTGCAACTAATGAAAAACTGTTTTTT.

The chain links TRBV25-1 to TRBJ2-1; no clear D. Germline V lookup: CDR1 MGHDK, CDR2 SYGVNS. Trimming cost V 3 bases and J 8 bases, with 8 bases left between them. This CDR3 spans 12 amino acids. The CDR3 DNA is TGTGCCAGCAGTGAGCCAAGGGATGAGCAGTTCTTC. Its translation: CASSEPRDEQFF.

The V gene is TRBV9, the J gene TRBJ2-3, with D perhaps given as TRBD1 or TRBD2 (5 bases each). The CDR3 contains 14 residues. Trimming removed 2 bases from V and 1 base from J, with 8 bases in between. The V gene's germline CDR1 is SGDLS and CDR2 YYNGEE. CDR3 DNA sequence: TGTGCCAGCAGCGTGGGGGACGGCACAGATACGCAGTATTTT. This translates into CASSVGDGTDTQYF.